This T cell receptor (beta chain) was sequenced in a study of vaccination effects on CD4 cells after COVID-19 (dated by TCRdb to between 2021 and 2022). The study in broad terms: Post-vaccine samples across the study were collected a median of 72 days after the second dose, with a range of 14 to 241. Cultures from other donors in the study were sequenced with the Oncomine TCR Beta short-read assay on an Illumina iSeq 100. The study compared SARS-CoV-2 spike-specific CD4+ TCR repertoires before and after mRNA vaccination in COVID-19 convalescent patients and infection-naive vaccine recipients. Altogether, some 10 COVID-19 convalescent patients and 4 SARS-CoV-2-naive healthy vaccine recipients made up the full study.

V is clipped by 4 bases and J by 1 base, and the sequence between their germline boundaries is 11 bases long. CDR1 is given as SGDLS and CDR2 as YYNGEE, both from the germline V gene. From cysteine to phenylalanine, the CDR3 is 15 amino acids long. CDR3 DNA only is kept here, 45 bases in frame from base 1. As regards this clone: Its antigen is still unknown. Base qualities are missing; no much larger clone stands one base away.

Points the paper makes about the study in general: Both infection-induced and vaccine-induced clones contracted markedly at late post-vaccination timepoints, which is consistent with waning T cell responses. In healthy vaccine recipients, vaccine-induced clones were almost all SARS-CoV-2 mono-reactive, with only 1 of 255 cross-reactive with common cold coronaviruses. The study was limited by a small number of convalescent patients, and early post-infection timepoints were lacking.

The ViraFEST assay stimulated PBMC with viral peptide pools and then used TCR sequencing to identify antigen-specific CD4+ T cell clonotypes by expansion. After around ten days of culture, CD4+ T cells were isolated with the EasySep CD4+ T cell isolation kit. Each participant received two doses of an mRNA SARS-CoV-2 vaccine, either BNT162b2 or mRNA-1273. Negative nucleocapsid antibody results before and after vaccination confirmed that the healthy vaccine recipients had no prior SARS-CoV-2 infection. A few million PBMC per well were cultured in IMDM with roughly 5% human AB serum, 10 IU/ml IL-2 and gentamicin, plus 10 ug/ml peptides. On days 3 and 7, half of the culture medium was replaced with fresh IL-2-containing medium. Unless otherwise noted, each peptide stimulation condition was cultured in triplicate wells. PBMC were separated from whole blood using Ficoll-Paque Plus gradient centrifugation and were then either cryopreserved at -140C or used fresh. The spike proteins of SARS-CoV-2 and of the common cold coronaviruses HCoV-NL63, HCoV-OC43 and HCoV-229E were spanned by overlapping peptide pools. Genomic DNA was extracted from cultured CD4+ T cells with the QIAamp micro DNA kit.

Libraries were prepared through the immunoSEQ multiplex PCR assay. DNA from the cultured and isolated CD4+ T cells underwent TCR beta CDR3 sequencing. As for the original processing: Non-productive TCR sequences were removed and reads were trimmed to the CDR3 region, keeping CDR3s of at least 7 amino acids. The MANAFEST web app was used to pick out antigen-specific clonotypes by comparing their expansion in peptide wells with that in reference cultures. To count as positive, a clone had to show expansion at FDR<0.05 compared with the reference and with all other wells, an odds ratio above 5, and a frequency above 0.1% in two replicate wells. A clonotype was called cross-reactive if it was significantly expanded both in SARS-CoV-2 spike wells and in at least one common cold coronavirus spike condition. CDR3 similarity was assessed by Levenshtein distance with the stringdist R package, and unrooted trees were built with ape in R 3.6.1. In TCRdb, the immuneACCESS table is reduced to in-frame sequences with V and J assigned. These tables do not hold every clone; where another copy was compared, an unresolved V gene accounts for under half, and the others remain unexplained. The DNA was the basis for D and trimming; V, J and clone size are from that table. This sample is represented by around 69,000 clones; roughly 81% of them were singletons. Of the sample, under 2% falls within the top ten clones.

This TCR came from a human donor who received a COVID-19 vaccine. Rearrangement joined TRBV9 to TRBJ1-4, with no confidently assigned D gene. Specimen: CD4+ T cells from PBMCs cultured with HCoV-229E spike peptides, collected after COVID-19 vaccination. According to the study, the label for this sample's cell subset or site signals: HCoV-229E spike overlapping peptide pool stimulation. The CDR3 amino acid sequence is: CASSPRTGTNEKLFF. The DNA sequence follows: TGTGCCAGCAGCCCTAGAACCGGAACTAATGAAAAACTGTTTTTT.